The 14 T cell receptor beta chains presented below share a single source sample, sequenced in a study of control samples from healthy donors and cancer patients. The data were produced by immunoSEQ multiplex PCR, yet TCRdb's version contains in-frame clones alone and is incomplete. The sample records approximately 87,000 clones, 90% to 95% being singletons. The sample was PBMCs. The source is a woman aged 40 to 55 with lung cancer.

In the case of this clone: Additional DNA sequences in this sample encode the identical CDR3. The rearrangement uses TRBV28 and TRBJ1-1, with D uncertain. This CDR3 region has 13 residues. The germline CDR1 and CDR2 sequences are MDHEN and SYDVKM. The germline V and J ends were trimmed by 3 bases and 0 bases, with 5 bases remaining between them. The DNA for the CDR3 is TGTGCCAGCAGTTTTAGGTTGAACACTGAAGCTTTCTTT. Translating gives CASSFRLNTEAFF.

The chain couples TRBV27 to TRBJ1-5; TRBD1 aligns across 7 bases. CDR3 length equals 15 residues. The V segment lost 2 bases and the J segment 1 base; nucleotides outside the gene matches: 2. From germline, CDR1 is MNHEY and CDR2 SMNVEV (reference sequence). The CDR3 sequence is CASSLKGASNQPQHF. The DNA of the CDR3 is TGTGCCAGCAGTTTAAAGGGGGCGAGCAATCAGCCCCAGCATTTT.

As DNA, the CDR3 is TGCAGCCATCAAGGGGATAGGAACGAGCAGTACTTC. Protein product: CSHQGDRNEQYF. The chain joins TRBV29-1 to TRBJ2-7; tentative D call: TRBD1 (5 bases). The V gene lost 8 bases and the J gene lost 5 bases, with 16 bases spanning the gap. The CDR3 runs to 12 residues. Germline V gene sequence: CDR1 SQVTM, CDR2 ANQGSEA.

The V gene is TRBV5-1, the J gene TRBJ1-2; the match to TRBD1 covers 12 bases. Germline CDR1 and CDR2: SGHRS and YFSETQ. CDR3 size: 18 residues. V shed 4 bases, J shed 7 bases, and the junction held 17 bases outside the gene matches. This CDR3 is CASSQTPGTGGFVGGYTF. Here the CDR3 DNA reads TGCGCCAGCAGCCAAACCCCCGGGACAGGGGGCTTCGTGGGTGGCTACACCTTC.

The gene calls are TRBV27 and TRBJ2-1; tentative D call: TRBD1 (6 bases). This CDR3 spans 15 amino acids. Germline CDR1 and CDR2: MNHEY and SMNVEV (reference sequence). V shed 5 bases and J shed 5 bases, with 16 bases lying between them. This CDR3 is CASSARGVGHNEQFF. CDR3 DNA sequence: TGTGCCAGCAGTGCCAGGGGAGTGGGGCACAATGAGCAGTTCTTC.

This chain joins TRBV14 and TRBJ2-3; D might be TRBD2 (5 bases). V was trimmed by 4 bases and J by 2 bases, leaving 10 bases between them. Per germline, CDR1 SGHDN and CDR2 FVKESK. The CDR3 is made up of 14 amino acids. The CDR3: CASSLGGITDTQYF. As DNA, the CDR3 is TGTGCCAGCAGCCTTGGAGGCATCACAGATACGCAGTATTTT.

The CDR3 DNA follows: TGTGCCAGCTCACCAGGGAGTGCAACTAATGAAAAACTGTTTTTT. Translated, it gives CASSPGSATNEKLFF. The chain links TRBV18 to TRBJ1-4; D ambiguous. The CDR3 sequence is 15 residues long. V dropped 2 bases and J dropped 0 bases, with 7 bases sitting between them. Per the germline V gene, CDR1 is KGHSH and CDR2 is LQKENI.

The CDR3 loop is CASSGGEWAGNEKLFF. DNA for the CDR3: TGTGCCAGCAGCGGAGGGGAGTGGGCCGGGAATGAAAAACTGTTTTTT. V usage is TRBV5-6 and J usage is TRBJ1-4; TRBD1 is a possible D gene (5 bases). In germline, CDR1 is SGHDT, CDR2 YYEEEE. The CDR3 consists of 16 residues. Trimming shortened V by 4 bases and J by 5 bases, and 18 bases separated the two germline ends.

Concerning this clone itself: An end of the junction differs from the germline gene, which may be a read error. V is TRBV29-1 and J is TRBJ2-1, with a possible D match to TRBD1 (6 bases). This CDR3 comprises 11 residues. Germline V lookup: CDR1 SQVTM, CDR2 ANQGSEA. The DNA of the CDR3 is TGCAGCGTTGTTCGGGACAATGAGCAGCTCTTC. Translated, it gives CSVVRDNEQLF.

V gene TRBV9 combines with J gene TRBJ2-5; D is unresolved. Germline assignment: CDR1 SGDLS and CDR2 YYNGEE. The length of the CDR3 is 11 residues. V was cut by 3 bases and J by 7 bases, with 7 bases left in between. The CDR3 DNA reads TGTGCCAGCAGCGCCGACGGGACCCAGTACTTC. This encodes CASSADGTQYF.

The chain uses TRBV7-9 and TRBJ2-7; D is undetermined. The V end was cut by 1 base, the J end by 3 bases, with 10 bases between. The CDR3 extends over 14 amino acids. From germline, CDR1 is SEHNR and CDR2 FQNEAQ (reference sequence). CDR3 sequence reads: CASSLELESYEQYF. DNA of the CDR3: TGTGCCAGCAGCTTAGAGTTGGAGAGCTACGAGCAGTACTTC.

V and J are TRBV6-6 and TRBJ1-3, with D uncertain. CDR1 and CDR2 from the germline V gene are MNHNY and SVGAGI (reference sequence). V was trimmed by 2 bases and J by 0 bases, leaving 8 bases between them. This CDR3 region has 15 residues. The CDR3 reads CASSYEGSSGNTIYF. The CDR3 DNA sequence: TGTGCCAGCAGTTACGAGGGTAGCTCTGGAAACACCATATATTTT.

This chain uses TRBV2 with TRBJ1-2; D remains unclear. The V gene lost 6 bases and the J gene lost 2 bases, with 10 bases spanning the gap. The CDR3 is made up of 13 amino acids. Per the germline V gene, CDR1 is SNHLY and CDR2 is FYNNEI. CDR3 bases: TGTGCCAGCAGGGAACAGACGAACTATGGCTACACCTTC. This gives the protein CASREQTNYGYTF.

This chain links TRBV27 with TRBJ1-1; no firm D call. The CDR3 length is 17 residues. Per germline, CDR1 MNHEY and CDR2 SMNVEV (reference sequence). Trimming cost V 5 bases and J 0 bases, with 19 bases left between them. As DNA, the CDR3 is TGTGCCAGCAGTGGAACGAGCCTGGGCCTTATGAACACTGAAGCTTTCTTT. It yields the protein CASSGTSLGLMNTEAFF.